The source of this T cell receptor beta chain is a study of shared clonotypes between healthy human individuals. From germline, CDR1 is MDHEN and CDR2 SYDVKM. The CDR3 is 14 residues long. Trimming shortened V by 5 bases and J by 2 bases, and 13 bases separated the two germline ends. General study findings and limits: Naive subsets generally had larger estimated richness than memory subsets. Clonotypes shared by all four sorted-subset donors had higher generation probabilities than non-shared clonotypes.

Evenly divided among several immunoSEQ plates was the genomic DNA of each subset. As processed by the authors: Filtering differed since immunoSEQ provided only junctions, with no quality scores. The repertoire was sequenced with immunoSEQ multiplex PCR; TCRdb's copy has only in-frame clones and lacks some. V, J and clone size were drawn from that table, and D and trimming were deduced from the DNA. This table has hundreds of thousands of clones, roughly 96% appearing once. Naive CD8 populations comprised CD45RO-negative cells positively selected for CCR7, excluding terminally differentiated effector memory CD45RA+ cells. Notes on this clone: Antigen specificity is unknown.

Sequencing input: naive CD8+ T cells sorted from blood. The source of this sequence is a woman in her thirties in good health. This sequence joins TRBV28 and TRBJ2-7; D call uncertain. Here the CDR3 reads CASSPLERPYEQYF. The CDR3 DNA sequence: TGTGCCAGCAGTCCTCTGGAACGACCCTACGAGCAGTACTTC. Full variable domain (rest looked up from reference TRBV28 and TRBJ2-7): DVKVTQSSRYLVKRTGEKVFLECVQDMDHENMFWYRQDPGLGLRLIYFSYDVKMKEKGDIPEGYSVSREKKERFSLILESASTNQTSMYLCASSPLERPYEQYFGPGTRLTVT.